Presented here are 31 T cell receptor beta chains from one specimen sequenced in a study of blood T cells in healthy people across ages. With a J-beta primer mix and a sample-barcoded 5' primer, a second PCR ran about 6 to 11 cycles. In TCRdb, the 5' RACE reads were re-called with MiXCR into one record per CDR3 protein. The sample shows 500,000 to 700,000 distinct CDR3 sequences, roughly 30% of them seen only once. Sequenced material: blood. Every receptor here comes from a woman older than 75 in good health.

The genes are TRBV6-5 and TRBJ1-5; D is undetermined. This CDR3 region has 12 residues. V was cut by 9 bases and J by 2 bases, with 8 bases left in between. CDR1 is MNHEY, CDR2 SVGAGI, per germline. CDR3 bases: TGTGCCAGGAGGCTTGGCAATCAGCCCCAGCATTTT. This encodes CARRLGNQPQHF.

This clonotype was picked up a small number of times. A much larger clone sits a single nucleotide away, making a read error possible. This chain uses TRBV4-1 with TRBJ2-7; D possibly corresponds to TRBD2 (5 bases). The germline V and J ends were trimmed by 0 bases and 5 bases, with 17 bases remaining between them. The V gene's germline CDR1 is MGHRA and CDR2 YSYEKL. CDR3 size: 16 residues. Written as DNA, the CDR3 is TGCGCCAGCAGCCAAGATTTCAACCCGGGGAACCACGAGCAGTACTTC. Protein product: CASSQDFNPGNHEQYF.

This clonotype was recorded a few times. A much larger clonotype is one base distant, so this may be a read error. This chain's CDR3 is CASSLSRRGSYNSPPHF. The CDR3 DNA is TGTGCCAGCAGTTTAAGTCGACGGGGCTCCTATAATTCACCCCCCCACTTT. This chain uses TRBV27 with TRBJ1-6, with a possible D match to TRBD1 (5 bases). The CDR3 has 17 residues. Germline V lookup: CDR1 MNHEY, CDR2 SMNVEV (reference sequence).

Ten or more counts support this clonotype. The V and J genes are TRBV5-1 and TRBJ1-1; 9 positions match TRBD1. This CDR3 is built from 14 residues. CDR1 is SGHRS and CDR2 is YFSETQ in the germline V gene. V shed 4 bases, J shed 3 bases, and the junction held 4 bases outside the gene matches. The CDR3 region is CASSHRGPDTEAFF. CDR3 sequence (DNA): TGCGCCAGCAGCCACAGGGGGCCCGACACTGAAGCTTTCTTT.

V usage is TRBV4-2 and J usage is TRBJ2-2, with TRBD2 identical over 10 bases. The germline CDR1 and CDR2 sequences are LGHNA and YNFKEQ. The length of the CDR3 is 14 residues. V was clipped by 2 bases and J by 7 bases; unmatched bases: 1. The CDR3 reads CASSQTSGIGELFF. The CDR3 DNA is TGTGCCAGCAGCCAAACTAGCGGGATCGGGGAGCTGTTTTTT.

This clonotype appeared many times. The rearrangement links TRBV5-1 to TRBJ2-3, with D unresolved. V shed 1 base and J shed 1 base, with 13 bases lying between them. The germline CDR1 and CDR2 sequences are SGHRS and YFSETQ. This CDR3 has 16 residues. This CDR3 is CASSLLTVGRTDTQYF. DNA for the CDR3: TGCGCCAGCAGCTTGCTTACGGTGGGTCGCACAGATACGCAGTATTTT.

This clonotype was seen repeatedly, ten times or more. V usage is TRBV4-1 and J usage is TRBJ2-3, with a possible D match to TRBD2 (6 bases). Germline CDR1 MGHRA, CDR2 YSYEKL. Trimming left V 2 bases short and J 3 bases short, with 21 bases between. The CDR3 contains 18 residues. The CDR3 nucleotides are TGCGCCAGCAGCCAATGGGGTAGCGGCCAAACAATAACAGATACGCAGTATTTT. Translation gives CASSQWGSGQTITDTQYF.

This chain links TRBV5-4 with TRBJ1-2; D call uncertain. The CDR3 has 14 amino acids. Trimming cost V 4 bases and J 2 bases, with 12 bases left between them. Germline V lookup: CDR1 SGHNT, CDR2 YYREEE (reference sequence). The CDR3 nucleotides read TGTGCCAGCAGCCTTTCGAAGATCAACTATGGCTACACCTTC. Amino acid sequence: CASSLSKINYGYTF.

A note on this clonotype: A much larger clone differs from this one at a single base, so this may be a read error. The CDR3 spells CRAFPGSGSPLHF. In DNA form, the CDR3 reads TGCAGGGCTTTTCCGGGATCGGGTTCACCCCTCCACTTT. The chain carries TRBV20-1 and TRBJ1-6; D unresolved. CDR1 DFQATT and CDR2 SNEGSKA come from the germline V gene (reference sequence). CDR3 length equals 13 residues.

This clonotype was seen only a few times. This chain links TRBV6-6 with TRBJ1-2; 8 nucleotides align to TRBD1. The V gene's germline CDR1 is MNHNY and CDR2 SVGAGI (reference sequence). V lost 10 bases and J lost 7; bases outside the gene matches: 14. This CDR3 is built from 14 residues. This CDR3 is CATVVETGERGYTF. DNA for the CDR3: TGTGCCACCGTGGTGGAGACAGGGGAACGTGGCTACACCTTC.

On this clonotype: This could be a read error, since a much larger clone is one nucleotide away. The chain links TRBV3-1 to TRBJ2-7, with 12 bases identical to TRBD1. The CDR3 totals 16 residues. V dropped 4 bases and J dropped 8; count of bases not matched to a gene: 12. Germline CDR1 is LGHDT and CDR2 is YNNKEL (reference sequence). Here the CDR3 reads CASSPPGQGAKHKQYF. CDR3 coding DNA: TGTGCCAGCAGCCCACCGGGACAGGGGGCGAAGCACAAGCAGTACTTC.

The chain joins TRBV5-1 to TRBJ2-7; tentatively, D is TRBD1 (6 bases). The V end lost 2 bases, the J end lost 0 bases, and 12 bases lay between the germline ends. The CDR3 is 15 amino acids. Germline assignment: CDR1 SGHRS and CDR2 YFSETQ. The CDR3 loop reads CASSFLQGSSYEQYF. The CDR3 nucleotides read TGCGCCAGCAGCTTCTTGCAGGGGAGCTCCTACGAGCAGTACTTC.

This clonotype was detected many times. This rearrangement joins TRBV6-2 or TRBV6-3 to TRBJ1-5; TRBD1 agrees at 8 bases. The junction had 11 bases not matched to a gene; V was cut back by 4 bases and J by 0 bases. Germline loops: CDR1 MNHEY, CDR2 SVGEGT. The CDR3 spans 18 residues. The CDR3 loop reads CASSSRRTGRSSNQPQHF. The CDR3 nucleotides read TGTGCCAGCAGTTCCAGACGGACAGGGCGTAGTAGCAATCAGCCCCAGCATTTT.

This clonotype appeared many times. The CDR3 bases are TGTGCCACCAGCAGAGAAGGAATCACTGAAGCTTTCTTT. Its translation: CATSREGITEAFF. This rearrangement joins TRBV15 to TRBJ1-1; D gene unclear. The germline CDR1 and CDR2 sequences are LNHNV and YYDKDF (reference sequence). Trimming pared 0 bases from V and 4 bases from J, leaving 6 bases between. The CDR3 length is 13 residues.

The V gene is TRBV20-1, the J gene TRBJ2-1, with 14 bases identical to TRBD2. Matching the DNA end better, TRBJ2-7 makes the J call doubtful. This CDR3 is built from 19 residues. The germline V gene has CDR1 DFQATT and CDR2 SNEGSKA (reference sequence). CDR3 sequence: CSALPGLAGGSHSYNEQYF. The CDR3 region has the DNA TGCAGTGCCTTACCCGGACTAGCGGGGGGCTCCCATTCCTACAATGAGCAGTACTTC.

This clonotype was detected a few times. The chain recombines TRBV20-1 with TRBJ1-5; TRBD1 might be the D (5 bases). The V gene's germline CDR1 is DFQATT and CDR2 SNEGSKA (reference sequence). The germline V and J ends were trimmed by 1 base and 2 bases, with 15 bases remaining between them. This CDR3 is 16 amino acids long. The CDR3 sequence: CSARGVQGWRNQPQHF. The CDR3 coding sequence is TGCAGTGCTAGAGGAGTCCAGGGTTGGCGCAATCAGCCCCAGCATTTT.

In the case of this clonotype: A much larger clone lies one base from this, so it may be a read error. The V call is TRBV12-3 or TRBV12-4, the J call TRBJ2-5; TRBD1 or TRBD2 may be the D gene (5 bases each). Trimming left V 5 bases short and J 11 bases short, with 24 bases between. The CDR3 has 15 residues. Here the CDR3 reads CASSPTRGPYNEQYF. The CDR3 DNA is TGTGCCAGCAGTCCCACCCGGGGCCCCTACAATGAGCAGTACTTC.

This clonotype was detected ten times or more. The V gene is TRBV3-1, the J gene TRBJ2-4; 9 bases align to TRBD2. Germline trimming cut 2 bases from V and 8 bases from J; bases unmatched to any gene: 7. The CDR3 is 15 amino acids. Germline-derived CDR1 and CDR2 are LGHDT and YNNKEL (reference sequence). Here the CDR3 reads CASSQRGLAMDIQYF. In DNA, the CDR3 is TGTGCCAGCAGCCAAAGAGGACTAGCGATGGACATTCAGTACTTC. Full variable domain (missing parts from reference TRBV3-1 and TRBJ2-4): DTAVSQTPKYLVTQMGNDKSIKCEQNLGHDTMYWYKQDSKKFLKIMFSYNNKELIINETVPNRFSPKSPDKAHLNLHINSLELGDSAVYFCASSQRGLAMDIQYFGAGTRLSVL.

This clonotype has a count of ten or more. The chain has TRBV7-3 and TRBJ2-3, with 8 positions matching TRBD2. This CDR3 is 17 amino acids long. With V trimmed by 5 bases and J by 1 base, 11 bases remained unmatched. Germline values: CDR1 SGHTA, CDR2 FQGTGA. This chain's CDR3 is CASSPFGSSGGTDTQYF. The CDR3 DNA reads TGTGCCAGCAGCCCATTCGGGAGTAGCGGGGGCACAGATACGCAGTATTTT.

This clonotype was recorded at least ten times. The rearrangement links TRBV20-1 to TRBJ1-5, with 8 bases identical to TRBD1. The CDR3 has 15 residues. V lost 1 base, J lost 3 bases, and 5 bases stayed unmatched. Germline loops: CDR1 DFQATT, CDR2 SNEGSKA (reference sequence). CDR3 region: CSARGDRRDNQPQHF. The CDR3 bases are TGCAGTGCTAGAGGGGACAGGAGGGACAATCAGCCCCAGCATTTT.

This clonotype has a handful of counts. A much larger clone is a single base away; this may be a read error. The J gene is TRBJ2-7, the V gene TRBV5-6, with 13 bases fitting TRBD2. The ends lost 0 bases at V and 7 bases at J; junction bases unmatched: 13. The CDR3 totals 18 residues. Germline V gives CDR1 SGHDT, CDR2 YYEEEE. CDR3 nucleotide sequence: TGTGCCAGCAGCTTGGTACCCGGAGGGGGACTAGCGGGGAATGAGCAGTACTTC. Its protein product is CASSLVPGGGLAGNEQYF.

This clonotype was found a few times. This chain uses TRBV18 with TRBJ2-3, with no clear D. This CDR3 is built from 17 residues. Germline values: CDR1 KGHSH, CDR2 LQKENI. The V gene lost 3 bases and the J gene lost 3 bases, with 19 bases spanning the gap. DNA of the CDR3: TGTGCCAGCTCACCTCCGCGAGCCCTCAGTGGAACAGATACGCAGTATTTT. This gives the protein CASSPPRALSGTDTQYF. Full variable domain (remainder filled in from reference TRBV18 and TRBJ2-3): NAGVMQNPRHLVRRRGQEARLRCSPMKGHSHVYWYRQLPEEGLKFMVYLQKENIIDESGMPKERFSAEFPKEGPSILRIQQVVRGDSAAYFCASSPPRALSGTDTQYFGPGTRLTVL.

This sequence joins TRBV2 and TRBJ2-1; the match to TRBD2 covers 12 bases. With 8 bases clipped from V and 0 bases from J, the junction kept 5 bases outside the gene matches. Germline V gene lookup returns CDR1 SNHLY and CDR2 FYNNEI. CDR3 length: 16 residues. CDR3 protein: CASASSGGASYNEQFF. DNA for the CDR3: TGTGCCAGCGCCTCTAGCGGGGGGGCCTCCTACAATGAGCAGTTCTTC.

This clonotype was recorded a few times. The chain links TRBV5-1 to TRBJ1-4; D is unresolved. The V and J ends lost 0 bases and 8 bases respectively, with 8 bases between them. The CDR3 is 13 residues long. Germline CDR1 reads SGHRS; CDR2 reads YFSETQ. In DNA form, the CDR3 reads TGCGCCAGCAGCTTGGATTCAGGAGAAAAACTGTTTTTT. This sequence encodes CASSLDSGEKLFF.

The sample holds many counts of this clonotype. The chain's CDR3 is CSVAVGTGINEQFF. CDR3 nucleotide sequence: TGCAGCGTCGCCGTGGGGACAGGGATCAATGAGCAGTTCTTC. The chain carries TRBV29-1 and TRBJ2-1; the match to TRBD1 covers 9 bases. The CDR3 is 14 residues long. With 6 bases clipped from V and 6 bases from J, the junction kept 9 bases outside the gene matches. Germline V gene data show CDR1 as SQVTM and CDR2 as ANQGSEA.

The sample holds many counts of this clonotype. J is TRBJ2-3 and V is TRBV25-1; no clear D. The length of the CDR3 is 16 residues. Trimming took 3 bases from V and 3 from J, leaving 16 bases between them. Germline CDR1 and CDR2: MGHDK and SYGVNS. The CDR3 loop reads CASSDWVGRLTDTQYF. The DNA of the CDR3 is TGTGCCAGCAGTGATTGGGTGGGTAGGCTGACAGATACGCAGTATTTT. The variable domain in full, completed from reference TRBV25-1 and TRBJ2-3, reads EADIYQTPRYLVIGTGKKITLECSQTMGHDKMYWYQQDPGMELHLIHYSYGVNSTEKGDLSSESTVSRIRTEHFPLTLESARPSHTSQYLCASSDWVGRLTDTQYFGPGTRLTVL.

This chain links TRBV12-3 or TRBV12-4 with TRBJ1-5; D is possibly TRBD1 (6 bases). CDR3 length: 13 residues. V lost 5 bases to trimming and J lost 3 bases, with 8 bases between them. The CDR3 DNA reads TGTGCCAGCAGTGACAGGATCAATCAGCCCCAGCATTTT. Protein sequence: CASSDRINQPQHF.

This clonotype came up many times. This chain connects TRBV7-2 to TRBJ2-4; D gene uncertain. Germline CDR1 and CDR2: SGHTA and FQGNSA. The length of the CDR3 is 14 residues. Trimming shortened V by 1 base and J by 7 bases, and 11 bases separated the two germline ends. The CDR3 nucleotides are TGTGCCAGCAGCTTAGACAGTTCGATGAACATTCAGTACTTC. It specifies CASSLDSSMNIQYF.

The chain recombines TRBV7-3 with TRBJ2-1; D unclear. Trimming stripped 3 bases from V and 3 bases from J, with 9 bases between. Looked up from germline, CDR1 is SGHTA and CDR2 is FQGTGA. CDR3 size: 14 residues. DNA of the CDR3: TGTGCCAGCAGCTTTGGGTCACGCTACAATGAGCAGTTCTTC. Translating gives CASSFGSRYNEQFF.

In this sample, this clonotype turned up many times. This chain joins TRBV5-1 and TRBJ2-3; D not resolved. The CDR3 is made up of 15 amino acids. The germline V gene has CDR1 SGHRS and CDR2 YFSETQ. V lost 4 bases and J 1 base, leaving 13 bases between the germline ends. The CDR3 protein is CASSPDGEGTDTQYF. The CDR3 DNA reads as TGCGCCAGCAGCCCGGATGGGGAAGGCACAGATACGCAGTATTTT.

This chain uses TRBV7-2 with TRBJ2-5; weak D call: TRBD1 (5 bases). Germline V lookup: CDR1 SGHTA, CDR2 FQGNSA. The CDR3 is 12 residues long. V was shortened by 4 bases and J by 4 bases, with 7 bases between the two germline ends. The CDR3 loop is CASSYRRETQYF. The CDR3 coding sequence is TGTGCCAGCAGCTACAGGAGAGAGACCCAGTACTTC.